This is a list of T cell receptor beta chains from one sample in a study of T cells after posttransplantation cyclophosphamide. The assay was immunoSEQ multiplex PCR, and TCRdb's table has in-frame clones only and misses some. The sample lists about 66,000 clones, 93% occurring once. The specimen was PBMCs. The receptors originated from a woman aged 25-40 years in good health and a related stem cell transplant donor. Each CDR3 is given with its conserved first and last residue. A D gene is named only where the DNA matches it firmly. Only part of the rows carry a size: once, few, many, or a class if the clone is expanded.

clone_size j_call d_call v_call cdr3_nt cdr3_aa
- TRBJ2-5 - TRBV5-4 TGTGCCAGCAGCGGGGGGCAAAGGGAGCAGTACTTC CASSGGQREQYF
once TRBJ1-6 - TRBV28 TGTGCCAGCATTGATGCCGCAACCTATAATTCACCCCTCCACTTT CASIDAATYNSPLHF
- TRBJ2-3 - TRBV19 TGTGCCAGTAGCACTCCCGGGACGATCACAGATACGCAGTATTTT CASSTPGTITDTQYF
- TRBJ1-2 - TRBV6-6 TGTGCCAGCAGTTACGCCGGTGGCGGGGGCGGCTACACCTTC CASSYAGGGGGYTF
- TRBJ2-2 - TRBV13 TGTGCCAGCAGCTGGCTTCGGGAACCGGACGGGGAGCTGTTTTTT CASSWLREPDGELFF
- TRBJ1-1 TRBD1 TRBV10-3 TGTGCCATCAGTAGGGACAGGGGTATGGACACTGAAGCTTTCTTT CAISRDRGMDTEAFF
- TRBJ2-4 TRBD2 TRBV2 TGTGCCAGCAGTCCTACTAGCGGGGGAAACATTCAGTACTTC CASSPTSGGNIQYF
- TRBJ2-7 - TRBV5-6 TGTGCCAGCAGCTTGGCGGGCACCTACGAGCAGTACTTC CASSLAGTYEQYF
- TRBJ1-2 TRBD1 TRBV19 TGTGCCAGTAGTATGAACCCGGACAGGGTCTCCTATGGCTACACCTTC CASSMNPDRVSYGYTF
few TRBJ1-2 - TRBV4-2 TGTGCCAGCAGCCCGCCGTCGACAGGACGGGAGAGTAATGATGGCTACACCTTC CASSPPSTGRESNDGYTF
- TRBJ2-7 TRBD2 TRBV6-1 TGTGCCAGCAGTGAGATAGCGGGGAGCTCCTACGAGCAGTACTTC CASSEIAGSSYEQYF
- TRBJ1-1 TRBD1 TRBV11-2 TGTGCCAGCAGCGCGAGGACAGGGGGATACACTGAAGCTTTCTTT CASSARTGGYTEAFF
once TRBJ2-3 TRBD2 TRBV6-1 TGTGCCAGCAGTCCGCCCGCGGGGGGCACAGATACGCAGTATTTT CASSPPAGGTDTQYF
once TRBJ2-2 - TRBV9 TGTGCCAGCAGCGCGAACACCGGGGAGCTGTTTTTT CASSANTGELFF
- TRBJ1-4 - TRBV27 TGTGCCAGCAGTTTGCAGGGAGGGGAAGAAAAACTGTTTTTT CASSLQGGEEKLFF
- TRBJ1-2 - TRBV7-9 TGTGCCAGCAGCTTACCAGGGAACTATGGCTACACCTTC CASSLPGNYGYTF
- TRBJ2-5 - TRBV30 TGTGCCTGGACGAAAACAGGTTACCAAGAGACCCAGTACTTC CAWTKTGYQETQYF
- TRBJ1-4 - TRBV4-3 TGCGCCAGCAGCCAAATAGATAATGAAAAACTGTTTTTT CASSQIDNEKLFF
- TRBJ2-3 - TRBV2 TGTGCCAGCACGGAACTTATCCGGGATACGCAGTATTTT CASTELIRDTQYF
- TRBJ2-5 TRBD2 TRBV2 TGTGCCAGCAGGCTAGCGGGGGGCCTACAAGAGACCCAGTACTTC CASRLAGGLQETQYF
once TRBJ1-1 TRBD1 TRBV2 TGTGCCAGCAGAGGACAGGTTGAAGCTTTCTTT CASRGQVEAFF
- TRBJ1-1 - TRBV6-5 TGTGCCAGCAGTTACTCCGGGCGGACTGAAGCTTTCTTT CASSYSGRTEAFF
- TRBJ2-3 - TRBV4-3 TGCGCCAGCAGCCCCAGTGTTGCCAGAGATACGCAGTATTTT CASSPSVARDTQYF
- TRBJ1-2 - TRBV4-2 TGTGCCAGCAGCCAAGATCGGGGGGAAGTTAACTATGGCTACACCTTC CASSQDRGEVNYGYTF
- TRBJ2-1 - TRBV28 TGTGCCAGCAGTTTACCCCCAGGGGTAGTTGAGCAGTTCTTC CASSLPPGVVEQFF
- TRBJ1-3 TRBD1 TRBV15 TGTGCCACCAGCAGAGGGACAGGACAAGATCTGGCAAACACCATATATTTT CATSRGTGQDLANTIYF
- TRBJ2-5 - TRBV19 TGTGCCAGTAGGGTACCGGGGACGGACCAAGAGACCCAGTACTTC CASRVPGTDQETQYF
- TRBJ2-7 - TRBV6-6 TGTGCCAGCCGCTCGGAGGGGGTAAAATACGAGCAGTACTTC CASRSEGVKYEQYF
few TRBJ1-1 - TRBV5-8 TGTGCCAGCAGCTTGACGGGGAACACTGAAGCTTTCTTT CASSLTGNTEAFF
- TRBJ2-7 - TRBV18 TGTGCCAGCTCACTAGTAATTTCGGACTACGAGCAGTACTTC CASSLVISDYEQYF
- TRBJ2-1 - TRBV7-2 TGTGCCAGCAGCTTAAGCCTGGCCCGCTCCTACAATGAGCAGTTCTTC CASSLSLARSYNEQFF
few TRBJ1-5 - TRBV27 TGTGCCAGCAGTTTATGGGGGAACAATCAGCCCCAGCATTTT CASSLWGNNQPQHF
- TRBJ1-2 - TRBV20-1 TGCAGTGCTAGGATCTATGGCTACACCTTC CSARIYGYTF
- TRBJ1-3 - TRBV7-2 TGTGCCAGCAGCTTAGACGGGGTCTCTGGAAACACCATATATTTT CASSLDGVSGNTIYF
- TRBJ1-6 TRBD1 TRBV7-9 TGTGCCAGCAGCTCTCACGACGGACAGGGACAGGGTTCACCCCTCCACTTT CASSSHDGQGQGSPLHF
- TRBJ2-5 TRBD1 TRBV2 TGTGCCAGCACCGGGACAGGGGACCAAGAGACCCAGTACTTC CASTGTGDQETQYF
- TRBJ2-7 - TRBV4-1 TGCGCCAGCAGCCGGGGGCAGTTGTACGAGCAGTACTTC CASSRGQLYEQYF
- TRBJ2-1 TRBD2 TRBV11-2 TGTGCCAGCAGCTTCGGGTTCGCCGGGGGGGAGTTCTTC CASSFGFAGGEFF
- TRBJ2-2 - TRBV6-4 TGTGCCAGCAGGGGGGGGGCCGACACCGGGGAGCTGTTTTTT CASRGGADTGELFF
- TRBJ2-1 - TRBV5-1 TGCGCCAGCAGCTTGGGATCCTTAGCAAAGGGGAATGAGCAGTTCTTC CASSLGSLAKGNEQFF
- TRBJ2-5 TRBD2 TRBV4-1 TGCGCCAGCAGCCAAGTCGACCTGGGGCTAGCGGGGGGGGAGACCCAGTACTTC CASSQVDLGLAGGETQYF
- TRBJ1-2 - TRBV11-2 TGTGCCAGCAGCTCCCCTCTTACAGGGAGACATGGCTACACCTTC CASSSPLTGRHGYTF
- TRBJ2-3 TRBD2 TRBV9 TGTGCCAGCAGCGTAGCCGGGGGGGCCCCCACAGATACGCAGTATTTT CASSVAGGAPTDTQYF
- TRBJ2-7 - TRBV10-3 TGTGCCATCAGTGAGTCGAGTTGGACAGTGTCCTACGAGCAGTACTTC CAISESSWTVSYEQYF
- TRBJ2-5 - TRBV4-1 TGCGCCAGCAGCCAAGGGGACACAAACCAAGAGACCCAGTACTTC CASSQGDTNQETQYF